What follows describes a single T cell receptor (beta chain). Profiled with immunoSEQ multiplex PCR; TCRdb holds only in-frame clones, not every one. The sample lists more than 90,000 clones, 86% occurring once. The sample comes from a study of blood T cell repertoires in COVID-19. V was trimmed by 0 bases and J by 2 bases, leaving 5 bases between them. CDR3 length: 14 amino acids. Germline loops: CDR1 MDHEN, CDR2 SYDVKM. The sequencing sample was made of peripheral blood. The chain links TRBV28 to TRBJ1-5; D remains unclear. The sequence was collected from a man aged 40-49 years with acute or convalescent COVID-19. CDR3 amino acids: CASSLWSGNQPQHF. For the CDR3, the DNA is TGTGCCAGCAGTTTATGGTCTGGCAATCAGCCCCAGCATTTT.